Listed below are T cell receptor beta chains from one sample, sequenced in a study of persistence of HIV-infected CD4 T cells. Only in-frame clones appear in the TCRdb table, and some are missing; sequencing was by immunoSEQ multiplex PCR. The sample lists 40,000 to 60,000 clones, approximately 90% occurring once. Antigens for these TCRs are unknown. The sample consisted of CD4+ T cells sorted from PBMCs after approximately 19-hour stimulation, taken from a patient who received antiretroviral therapy. The origin of the receptors is an adult woman with HIV who was CMV-seropositive. Both conserved end residues are part of each CDR3. The order of the fields is clone size, J gene, V gene, D gene, CDR3 DNA, CDR3 protein. D genes are given only for firm matches. For some rows the clone size is stated as once, few or many, or as a class when expanded; others skip it.

clone_size: NA
j_call: TRBJ1-5
v_call: TRBV2
d_call: TRBD1
cdr3_nt: TGTGCCAGCAGAGAGGACAGGTCCAATCAGCCCCAGCATTTT
cdr3_aa: CASREDRSNQPQHF

clone_size: NA
j_call: TRBJ1-2
v_call: TRBV15
d_call: TRBD1
cdr3_nt: TGTGCCACCAGCAGAGTGGCCCTAAAGACAGGGAGCAATGGCTACACCTTC
cdr3_aa: CATSRVALKTGSNGYTF

clone_size: NA
j_call: TRBJ2-7
v_call: TRBV24-1
d_call: TRBD1
cdr3_nt: TGTGCCACCAGGGCGGGACAGGGGGCGCCCTCTGACGAGCAGTACTTC
cdr3_aa: CATRAGQGAPSDEQYF

clone_size: NA
j_call: TRBJ2-7
v_call: TRBV4-1
d_call: NA
cdr3_nt: TGCGCCAGCAGCCACCAATACGAGCAGTACTTC
cdr3_aa: CASSHQYEQYF

clone_size: NA
j_call: TRBJ1-5
v_call: TRBV3-1/TRBV3-2
d_call: TRBD1
cdr3_nt: TGTGCCAGCAGCAAGGGACAGGGAGGGTATCAGCCCCAGCATTTT
cdr3_aa: CASSKGQGGYQPQHF

clone_size: NA
j_call: TRBJ2-6
v_call: TRBV7-8
d_call: NA
cdr3_nt: TGTGCCAGCAGGGGGTATTCTGGGGCCAACGTCCTGACTTTC
cdr3_aa: CASRGYSGANVLTF

clone_size: NA
j_call: TRBJ2-2
v_call: TRBV7-6
d_call: NA
cdr3_nt: TGTGCCAGCAGCTCCGCGGACAGTCTCACCGGGGAGCTGTTTTTT
cdr3_aa: CASSSADSLTGELFF

clone_size: NA
j_call: TRBJ2-3
v_call: TRBV24-1
d_call: NA
cdr3_nt: TGTGCCACCAGTGATATGGGGCCGGGGGATACGCAGTATTTT
cdr3_aa: CATSDMGPGDTQYF

clone_size: NA
j_call: TRBJ2-5
v_call: TRBV10-3
d_call: TRBD1
cdr3_nt: TGTGCCACCGGACAGGGGGCAGAGACCCAGTACTTC
cdr3_aa: CATGQGAETQYF

clone_size: NA
j_call: TRBJ2-7
v_call: TRBV5-6
d_call: NA
cdr3_nt: TGTGCCAGCAGCTCGACGCCCCGGGTTTACGAGCAGTACTTC
cdr3_aa: CASSSTPRVYEQYF

clone_size: NA
j_call: TRBJ2-2
v_call: TRBV5-1
d_call: TRBD2
cdr3_nt: TGCGCCAGCAGCTTGGTTCAGGGGACTAGCGGGGGAAACAACACCGGGGAGCTGTTTTTT
cdr3_aa: CASSLVQGTSGGNNTGELFF

clone_size: NA
j_call: TRBJ2-2
v_call: TRBV24-1
d_call: NA
cdr3_nt: TGTGCCACCAGTGATTTGCCGGGACGAGTAAACACCGGGGAGCTGTTTTTT
cdr3_aa: CATSDLPGRVNTGELFF

clone_size: NA
j_call: TRBJ1-4
v_call: TRBV2
d_call: TRBD1
cdr3_nt: TGTGCCAGCACTTGGGACAGGGGAGGTAGCGGTGAAAAACTGTTTTTT
cdr3_aa: CASTWDRGGSGEKLFF

clone_size: NA
j_call: TRBJ1-6
v_call: TRBV11-3
d_call: NA
cdr3_nt: TGTGCCAGCAGCTTAGAAGAATATTCACCCCTCCACTTT
cdr3_aa: CASSLEEYSPLHF

clone_size: NA
j_call: TRBJ1-2
v_call: TRBV24-1
d_call: NA
cdr3_nt: TGTGCCACCAGTGATTTGGACAGCTATGGCTACACCTTC
cdr3_aa: CATSDLDSYGYTF

clone_size: once
j_call: TRBJ2-3
v_call: TRBV2
d_call: TRBD2
cdr3_nt: TGTGCCAGCAGTGAGCGGGGGGTGAGCACAGATACGCAGTATTTT
cdr3_aa: CASSERGVSTDTQYF

clone_size: NA
j_call: TRBJ2-5
v_call: TRBV7-2
d_call: TRBD2
cdr3_nt: TGTGCCAGCAGCTTATATATAGCGGGAGCACGGAATCAAGAGACCCAGTACTTC
cdr3_aa: CASSLYIAGARNQETQYF

clone_size: few
j_call: TRBJ2-7
v_call: TRBV19
d_call: NA
cdr3_nt: TGTGCCAGTAGTACAGCAGGCGGCTACGAGCAGTACTTC
cdr3_aa: CASSTAGGYEQYF

clone_size: NA
j_call: TRBJ2-2
v_call: TRBV7-3
d_call: NA
cdr3_nt: TGTGCCAGCAGCTTAAGGGCTCGGCGGGAGAACACCGGGGAGCTGTTTTTT
cdr3_aa: CASSLRARRENTGELFF

clone_size: NA
j_call: TRBJ1-2
v_call: TRBV5-6
d_call: NA
cdr3_nt: TGTGCCAGCAGCCCGACCGGTCGAGGGAAGAACTATGGCTACACCTTC
cdr3_aa: CASSPTGRGKNYGYTF

clone_size: few
j_call: TRBJ2-3
v_call: TRBV18
d_call: TRBD2
cdr3_nt: TGTGCCAGCTCACCCCAACTAGCGGGGGGGACAGATACGCAGTATTTT
cdr3_aa: CASSPQLAGGTDTQYF

clone_size: NA
j_call: TRBJ2-7
v_call: TRBV19
d_call: NA
cdr3_nt: TGTGCCAGTAGTAGGTCAGGAGCCTACGAGCAGTACTTC
cdr3_aa: CASSRSGAYEQYF

clone_size: few
j_call: TRBJ1-1
v_call: TRBV5-6
d_call: NA
cdr3_nt: TGTGCCAGCAGCGCCGTACACCAGAACACTGAAGCTTTCTTT
cdr3_aa: CASSAVHQNTEAFF

clone_size: NA
j_call: TRBJ2-5
v_call: TRBV29-1
d_call: TRBD1
cdr3_nt: TGCAGCGTTGATAGGGGACAGGGGACACAAGAGACCCAGTACTTC
cdr3_aa: CSVDRGQGTQETQYF

clone_size: NA
j_call: TRBJ2-3
v_call: TRBV24-1
d_call: NA
cdr3_nt: TGTGCCACCAGTGATGGATGGGAGACCACAGATACGCAGTATTTT
cdr3_aa: CATSDGWETTDTQYF

clone_size: NA
j_call: TRBJ2-2
v_call: TRBV6-1
d_call: NA
cdr3_nt: TGTGCCAGCAGTGAATATTTAGGAGACACCGGGGAGCTGTTTTTT
cdr3_aa: CASSEYLGDTGELFF

clone_size: NA
j_call: TRBJ2-5
v_call: TRBV27
d_call: NA
cdr3_nt: TGTGCCAGCAGTCCTACAAACGGGGGGACCCAGTACTTC
cdr3_aa: CASSPTNGGTQYF

clone_size: NA
j_call: TRBJ1-5
v_call: TRBV21-1
d_call: NA
cdr3_nt: TGTGCCAGCAGCAAGGGGAAGCCCCAGCATTTT
cdr3_aa: CASSKGKPQHF

clone_size: NA
j_call: TRBJ2-7
v_call: TRBV5-1
d_call: TRBD1
cdr3_nt: TGCGCCAGCAGCTTGCCCGGGACAGGGGCTGGCGAGCAGTACTTC
cdr3_aa: CASSLPGTGAGEQYF

clone_size: NA
j_call: TRBJ1-6
v_call: TRBV19
d_call: NA
cdr3_nt: TGTGCCAGTAGTATAGCCCGGAATAATTCACCCCTCCACTTT
cdr3_aa: CASSIARNNSPLHF

clone_size: NA
j_call: TRBJ1-2
v_call: TRBV5-4
d_call: NA
cdr3_nt: TGTGCCAGCAGAAACGGCGCTCTAGATAACTATGGCTACACCTTC
cdr3_aa: CASRNGALDNYGYTF

clone_size: NA
j_call: TRBJ1-3
v_call: TRBV6-5
d_call: NA
cdr3_nt: TGTGCCAGCGGGGTGGACAGCTACTCTGGAAACACCATATATTTT
cdr3_aa: CASGVDSYSGNTIYF

clone_size: once
j_call: TRBJ1-2
v_call: TRBV27
d_call: NA
cdr3_nt: TGTGCCAGCAGCCTCCGGGCCACTAAGGACTACACCTTC
cdr3_aa: CASSLRATKDYTF

clone_size: NA
j_call: TRBJ2-1
v_call: TRBV3-1/TRBV3-2
d_call: NA
cdr3_nt: TGTGCCAGCAGCCAAGTGCAGACCCCGCGTAATGAGCAGTTCTTC
cdr3_aa: CASSQVQTPRNEQFF

clone_size: NA
j_call: TRBJ2-7
v_call: TRBV28
d_call: TRBD1
cdr3_nt: TGTGCCAGCAGTTTGTTACAGGGGGCGTACGAGCAGTACTTC
cdr3_aa: CASSLLQGAYEQYF

clone_size: NA
j_call: TRBJ2-7
v_call: TRBV7-6
d_call: NA
cdr3_nt: TGTGCCAGCAGCCAACGGACGGGCGCCTACGAGCAGTACTTC
cdr3_aa: CASSQRTGAYEQYF